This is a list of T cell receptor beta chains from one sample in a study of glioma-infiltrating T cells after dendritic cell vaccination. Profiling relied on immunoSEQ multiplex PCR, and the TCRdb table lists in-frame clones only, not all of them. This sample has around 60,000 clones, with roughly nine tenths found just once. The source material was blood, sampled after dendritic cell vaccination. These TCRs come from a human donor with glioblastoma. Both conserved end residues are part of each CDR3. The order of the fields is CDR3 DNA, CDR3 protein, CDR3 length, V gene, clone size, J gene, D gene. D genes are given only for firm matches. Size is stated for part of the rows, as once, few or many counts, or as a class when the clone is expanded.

cdr3_nt: TGTGCCAGCAGCCCCGACAGGGGGGGAGGTGAAAAACTGTTTTTT
cdr3_aa: CASSPDRGGGEKLFF
cdr3_length: 15
v_call: TRBV7-6
clone_size: .
j_call: TRBJ1-4
d_call: TRBD1

cdr3_nt: TGTGCCAGCACCTCACCCGAGGGCTACACCTTC
cdr3_aa: CASTSPEGYTF
cdr3_length: 11
v_call: TRBV5-6
clone_size: .
j_call: TRBJ1-2
d_call: .

cdr3_nt: TGTGCCAGCAGGCTACAGGGTGACTCCTACGAGCAGTACTTC
cdr3_aa: CASRLQGDSYEQYF
cdr3_length: 14
v_call: TRBV2
clone_size: .
j_call: TRBJ2-7
d_call: .

cdr3_nt: TGTGCCAGCAGCTTAGGGGTACAGAGCTCCTATAATTCACCCCTCCACTTT
cdr3_aa: CASSLGVQSSYNSPLHF
cdr3_length: 17
v_call: TRBV7-9
clone_size: .
j_call: TRBJ1-6
d_call: .

cdr3_nt: TGTGCCAGCAGTTTAATACAGGGTAATGGCTACACCTTC
cdr3_aa: CASSLIQGNGYTF
cdr3_length: 13
v_call: TRBV28
clone_size: .
j_call: TRBJ1-2
d_call: .

cdr3_nt: TGTGCCACCTCCAAGGACAAATATAGCAATCAGCCCCAGCATTTT
cdr3_aa: CATSKDKYSNQPQHF
cdr3_length: 15
v_call: TRBV19
clone_size: .
j_call: TRBJ1-5
d_call: .

cdr3_nt: TGTGCCAGTATTAGGTATCCAATGACGGGGCAGTACTTC
cdr3_aa: CASIRYPMTGQYF
cdr3_length: 13
v_call: TRBV19
clone_size: few
j_call: TRBJ2-7
d_call: .

cdr3_nt: TGTGCCAGCAGTTACTCTCAGGGGAGCTCTGGAAACACCATATATTTT
cdr3_aa: CASSYSQGSSGNTIYF
cdr3_length: 16
v_call: TRBV6-6
clone_size: .
j_call: TRBJ1-3
d_call: .

cdr3_nt: TGCGCCAGCAGCTCAATGGACTACTCGAACACCGGGGAGCTGTTTTTT
cdr3_aa: CASSSMDYSNTGELFF
cdr3_length: 16
v_call: TRBV5-1
clone_size: .
j_call: TRBJ2-2
d_call: .

cdr3_nt: TGTGCCAGCAGCGGAGGGGCAGCAAATAATTCACCCCTCCACTTT
cdr3_aa: CASSGGAANNSPLHF
cdr3_length: 15
v_call: TRBV6-5
clone_size: .
j_call: TRBJ1-6
d_call: .

cdr3_nt: TGTGCCAGCAGCGTAGGGGACTGGGCCAACGTCCTGACTTTC
cdr3_aa: CASSVGDWANVLTF
cdr3_length: 14
v_call: TRBV9
clone_size: .
j_call: TRBJ2-6
d_call: .

cdr3_nt: TGTGCCAGTAGTATGGGCGGGAGGGCCGATACGCAGTATTTT
cdr3_aa: CASSMGGRADTQYF
cdr3_length: 14
v_call: TRBV19
clone_size: .
j_call: TRBJ2-3
d_call: TRBD2

cdr3_nt: TGTGCCAGCTCACCGAGGACTAGCGGGAGCGCGTACGAGCAGTACTTC
cdr3_aa: CASSPRTSGSAYEQYF
cdr3_length: 16
v_call: TRBV18
clone_size: .
j_call: TRBJ2-7
d_call: TRBD2

cdr3_nt: TGTGCCAGCAGACCGGGACTAGCGGGAGAGGGTGAGCAGTTCTTC
cdr3_aa: CASRPGLAGEGEQFF
cdr3_length: 15
v_call: TRBV9
clone_size: .
j_call: TRBJ2-1
d_call: TRBD2

cdr3_nt: TGTGCCAGTAGTGTTAGACAGGGGCAGAATCAGCCCCAGCATTTT
cdr3_aa: CASSVRQGQNQPQHF
cdr3_length: 15
v_call: TRBV19
clone_size: .
j_call: TRBJ1-5
d_call: TRBD1

cdr3_nt: TGTGCCAGCAGGGGGACAGGGGGCTATCAGCCCCAGCATTTT
cdr3_aa: CASRGTGGYQPQHF
cdr3_length: 14
v_call: TRBV25-1
clone_size: .
j_call: TRBJ1-5
d_call: TRBD1

cdr3_nt: TGTGCCAGCAGCTTCAGTTGGTTGGCGGGGGGAAACACCGGGGAGCTGTTTTTT
cdr3_aa: CASSFSWLAGGNTGELFF
cdr3_length: 18
v_call: TRBV5-6
clone_size: .
j_call: TRBJ2-2
d_call: TRBD2

cdr3_nt: TGTGCCAGCAGTACAGTTATCTACGAGCAGTACTTC
cdr3_aa: CASSTVIYEQYF
cdr3_length: 12
v_call: TRBV6-5
clone_size: .
j_call: TRBJ2-7
d_call: .

cdr3_nt: TGTGCCAGCAGCGTAGCGGGACTAGCGAGAGATACGCAGTATTTT
cdr3_aa: CASSVAGLARDTQYF
cdr3_length: 15
v_call: TRBV9
clone_size: .
j_call: TRBJ2-3
d_call: TRBD2

cdr3_nt: TGTGCCAGCAGCTCAGCACCCGGCCAAGAGACCCAGTACTTC
cdr3_aa: CASSSAPGQETQYF
cdr3_length: 14
v_call: TRBV7-9
clone_size: .
j_call: TRBJ2-5
d_call: .

cdr3_nt: TGTGCCAGCTCACCACCGAAGGGGGGGAGGACCCTCGGGAATGAGCAGTTCTTC
cdr3_aa: CASSPPKGGRTLGNEQFF
cdr3_length: 18
v_call: TRBV18
clone_size: .
j_call: TRBJ2-1
d_call: .

cdr3_nt: TGTGCCAGCAGGGACTCAGGGGGACGCTATGGCTACACCTTC
cdr3_aa: CASRDSGGRYGYTF
cdr3_length: 14
v_call: TRBV6-4
clone_size: .
j_call: TRBJ1-2
d_call: TRBD1

cdr3_nt: TGTGCCAGCAGCCAAGGGAGGCTAGCGGTTAAAGAGACCCAGTACTTC
cdr3_aa: CASSQGRLAVKETQYF
cdr3_length: 16
v_call: TRBV14
clone_size: .
j_call: TRBJ2-5
d_call: TRBD2

cdr3_nt: TGTGCCAGCAGTTCAAAACCCCCTCAGGCCGGGGGGGGCTACACCTTC
cdr3_aa: CASSSKPPQAGGGYTF
cdr3_length: 16
v_call: TRBV21-1
clone_size: .
j_call: TRBJ1-2
d_call: .

cdr3_nt: TGTGCCAGCAGCTTAGGGACAGGGGCCTGGAACACCGGGGAGCTGTTTTTT
cdr3_aa: CASSLGTGAWNTGELFF
cdr3_length: 17
v_call: TRBV7-9
clone_size: .
j_call: TRBJ2-2
d_call: TRBD1

cdr3_nt: TGTGCCTGGACTAGCGGGGGTCCGGCCGGGGAGCTGTTTTTT
cdr3_aa: CAWTSGGPAGELFF
cdr3_length: 14
v_call: TRBV30
clone_size: .
j_call: TRBJ2-2
d_call: TRBD2

cdr3_nt: TGTGCCAGCAATCCGCCACGGTCGACAGGGAAAGACACTGAAGCTTTCTTT
cdr3_aa: CASNPPRSTGKDTEAFF
cdr3_length: 17
v_call: TRBV4-2
clone_size: once
j_call: TRBJ1-1
d_call: TRBD1

cdr3_nt: TGTGCCAGCAGTAAATTGCGGGGCTCCTACAATGAGCAGTTCTTC
cdr3_aa: CASSKLRGSYNEQFF
cdr3_length: 15
v_call: TRBV11-3
clone_size: .
j_call: TRBJ2-1
d_call: .

cdr3_nt: TGTGCCAGCAGCCTCGGCAGGGCAAACACTGAAGCTTTCTTT
cdr3_aa: CASSLGRANTEAFF
cdr3_length: 14
v_call: TRBV14
clone_size: few
j_call: TRBJ1-1
d_call: .

cdr3_nt: TGTGCCTGGAGTCTTGGACAGGGGAGCTCCTACGAGCAGTACTTC
cdr3_aa: CAWSLGQGSSYEQYF
cdr3_length: 15
v_call: TRBV30
clone_size: once
j_call: TRBJ2-7
d_call: TRBD1

cdr3_nt: TGTGCCTGGAGTGTAGGATCAAGCGCTTATAGCAATCAGCCCCAGCATTTT
cdr3_aa: CAWSVGSSAYSNQPQHF
cdr3_length: 17
v_call: TRBV30
clone_size: .
j_call: TRBJ1-5
d_call: .

cdr3_nt: TGTGCCAGCAGCTTAGATCAGGGGCAGCGAATCTCTGGAAACACCATATATTTT
cdr3_aa: CASSLDQGQRISGNTIYF
cdr3_length: 18
v_call: TRBV7-2
clone_size: .
j_call: TRBJ1-3
d_call: .

cdr3_nt: TGCGCCAGCAGCTTGTACTTGCTAGCGGGAGGTGAGCAGTACTTC
cdr3_aa: CASSLYLLAGGEQYF
cdr3_length: 15
v_call: TRBV5-1
clone_size: .
j_call: TRBJ2-7
d_call: TRBD2

cdr3_nt: TGTGCTAGTGGTACCCCGGGACTCACGAATTCACCCCTCCACTTT
cdr3_aa: CASGTPGLTNSPLHF
cdr3_length: 15
v_call: TRBV12-5
clone_size: few
j_call: TRBJ1-6
d_call: .

cdr3_nt: TGTGCCAGCAGCCGGACAGGGCAGGGCTATGGCTACACCTTC
cdr3_aa: CASSRTGQGYGYTF
cdr3_length: 14
v_call: TRBV7-8
clone_size: .
j_call: TRBJ1-2
d_call: TRBD1

cdr3_nt: TGTGCCAGCAGCGTAGAGGGACAGTCTATTGAGCAGTTCTTC
cdr3_aa: CASSVEGQSIEQFF
cdr3_length: 14
v_call: TRBV9
clone_size: once
j_call: TRBJ2-1
d_call: TRBD1

cdr3_nt: TGTGCCAGCAGCGAGCGGGGTCTTGGAAACACCATATATTTT
cdr3_aa: CASSERGLGNTIYF
cdr3_length: 14
v_call: TRBV7-2
clone_size: .
j_call: TRBJ1-3
d_call: .

cdr3_nt: TGTGCCAGCTCACCAGATTTGTCTCGGGGATCCGTGCCCCAGCATTTT
cdr3_aa: CASSPDLSRGSVPQHF
cdr3_length: 16
v_call: TRBV18
clone_size: .
j_call: TRBJ1-5
d_call: .

cdr3_nt: TGTGCCAGCAGTTTCCAGGGGGTAACCTACGAGCAGTACTTC
cdr3_aa: CASSFQGVTYEQYF
cdr3_length: 14
v_call: TRBV27
clone_size: .
j_call: TRBJ2-7
d_call: TRBD1

cdr3_nt: TGTGCCAGTAGTATAAGGAGGGACAGAAAAAACATTCAGTACTTC
cdr3_aa: CASSIRRDRKNIQYF
cdr3_length: 15
v_call: TRBV19
clone_size: once
j_call: TRBJ2-4
d_call: .

cdr3_nt: TGTGCCAGCCGACTCTCTCCGGGGTCGGGCTACACCTTC
cdr3_aa: CASRLSPGSGYTF
cdr3_length: 13
v_call: TRBV28
clone_size: .
j_call: TRBJ1-2
d_call: .

cdr3_nt: TGCGCCAGCAGCTTGGGACAGGGGAACCACAATGAGCAGTTCTTC
cdr3_aa: CASSLGQGNHNEQFF
cdr3_length: 15
v_call: TRBV5-1
clone_size: .
j_call: TRBJ2-1
d_call: TRBD1